A selection of T cell receptor beta chains follows, all from one sample in a study of shared clonotypes between healthy human individuals. Sequencing was performed with immunoSEQ multiplex PCR; in TCRdb, only in-frame clones are kept and a portion is missing. The sample consists of about 340,000 clones, roughly 70% of them appearing once. Sequenced: memory CD4+ T cells sorted from blood. These receptors came from a young man in good health. Each CDR3 is given with its conserved first and last residue. D genes are given only for firm matches. Where a row states a size, it is once, few, many or the class of an expanded clone; other rows omit it.

J: TRBJ1-6; D: -; size: -; V: TRBV4-1; CDR3: CASQDWGRADNSPLHF; DNA: TGCGCCAGCCAAGACTGGGGGAGGGCCGATAATTCACCCCTCCACTTT
J: TRBJ2-2; D: -; size: few; V: TRBV9; CDR3: CASSVAGVPTGELFF; DNA: TGTGCCAGCAGCGTAGCTGGCGTACCCACCGGGGAGCTGTTTTTT
J: TRBJ2-2; D: -; size: -; V: TRBV5-4; CDR3: CASSLVNTGELFF; DNA: TGTGCCAGCAGCTTGGTGAACACCGGGGAGCTGTTTTTT
J: TRBJ2-3; D: -; size: -; V: TRBV28; CDR3: CASTLTPSTDTQYF; DNA: TGTGCCAGCACCCTTACTCCTAGCACAGATACGCAGTATTTT
J: TRBJ2-3; D: TRBD1; size: -; V: TRBV7-3; CDR3: CASSRQGGFSTDTQYF; DNA: TGTGCCAGCAGCCGACAGGGGGGATTTAGCACAGATACGCAGTATTTT
J: TRBJ2-7; D: -; size: -; V: TRBV28; CDR3: CASRSDREAPYEQYF; DNA: TGTGCCAGCAGATCCGACAGGGAGGCCCCCTACGAGCAGTACTTC
J: TRBJ2-7; D: -; size: -; V: TRBV5-4; CDR3: CASSLDLLGEQYF; DNA: TGTGCCAGCAGCTTGGACTTGCTTGGCGAGCAGTACTTC
J: TRBJ2-1; D: -; size: -; V: TRBV4-2; CDR3: CASSQGAGSYNEQFF; DNA: TGTGCCAGCAGCCAAGGAGCGGGTTCCTACAATGAGCAGTTCTTC
J: TRBJ2-7; D: -; size: -; V: TRBV28; CDR3: CASLTGATDEQYF; DNA: TGTGCCAGCTTAACGGGAGCTACAGACGAGCAGTACTTC
J: TRBJ1-1; D: TRBD1; size: -; V: TRBV28; CDR3: CASRPGGMNTEAFF; DNA: TGTGCCAGCAGACCAGGGGGAATGAACACTGAAGCTTTCTTT
J: TRBJ1-2; D: -; size: -; V: TRBV28; CDR3: CASSAQYGYTF; DNA: TGTGCCAGCAGCGCCCAGTATGGCTACACCTTC
J: TRBJ2-1; D: TRBD2; size: -; V: TRBV7-2; CDR3: CASRLAGGSSQSSYNEQFF; DNA: TGTGCCAGCAGATTAGCGGGAGGTAGCTCCCAAAGCTCCTACAATGAGCAGTTCTTC
J: TRBJ2-1; D: -; size: few; V: TRBV10-3; CDR3: CAISGQGSDNEQFF; DNA: TGTGCCATCAGCGGTCAGGGGTCTGACAATGAGCAGTTCTTC
J: TRBJ1-5; D: -; size: -; V: TRBV6-1; CDR3: CASSGGWEEYALHF; DNA: TGTGCCAGCAGTGGTGGTTGGGAGGAATACGCACTGCATTTT
J: TRBJ1-4; D: -; size: large; V: TRBV7-9; CDR3: CASSLTGTDEKLFF; DNA: TGTGCCAGCAGCTTAACAGGGACGGACGAAAAACTGTTTTTT
J: TRBJ2-2; D: TRBD2; size: -; V: TRBV4-1; CDR3: CASSETSGDPANTGELFF; DNA: TGCGCCAGCAGCGAGACTAGCGGGGACCCCGCGAACACCGGGGAGCTGTTTTTT
J: TRBJ2-7; D: -; size: few; V: TRBV6-1; CDR3: CASGPGTPYEQYF; DNA: TGTGCCAGCGGGCCCGGGACACCCTACGAGCAGTACTTC
J: TRBJ1-2; D: -; size: -; V: TRBV2; CDR3: CASSESERARNYGYTF; DNA: TGTGCCAGCAGTGAAAGCGAACGGGCCCGTAACTATGGCTACACCTTC
J: TRBJ2-7; D: -; size: -; V: TRBV18; CDR3: CASSLPLYEQYF; DNA: TGTGCCAGCTCACTTCCCCTCTACGAGCAGTACTTC
J: TRBJ2-3; D: TRBD2; size: -; V: TRBV2; CDR3: CASSATRDYTDTQYF; DNA: TGTGCCAGCAGTGCGACCCGGGACTACACAGATACGCAGTATTTT
J: TRBJ2-5; D: -; size: -; V: TRBV7-9; CDR3: CASSLAGSGTQYF; DNA: TGTGCCAGCAGCTTGGCGGGCAGCGGGACCCAGTACTTC
J: TRBJ2-3; D: TRBD1; size: -; V: TRBV30; CDR3: CAWSRETGDTDTQYF; DNA: TGTGCCTGGAGTAGGGAGACAGGGGACACAGATACGCAGTATTTT
J: TRBJ1-1; D: -; size: -; V: TRBV28; CDR3: CASSLRYAEAFF; DNA: TGTGCCAGCAGCCTTAGGTACGCTGAAGCTTTCTTT
J: TRBJ1-2; D: -; size: -; V: TRBV25-1; CDR3: CASSEPGPQTWGYTF; DNA: TGTGCCAGCAGTGAACCGGGACCTCAAACGTGGGGCTACACCTTC
J: TRBJ2-3; D: -; size: many; V: TRBV6-5; CDR3: CASSPSGRATDTQYF; DNA: TGTGCCAGCAGTCCATCCGGGAGAGCGACAGATACGCAGTATTTT
J: TRBJ2-5; D: -; size: -; V: TRBV7-9; CDR3: CASSLRSETQYF; DNA: TGTGCCAGCAGCTTGCGCAGCGAGACCCAGTACTTC
J: TRBJ1-3; D: -; size: -; V: TRBV6-1; CDR3: CASSGGWGASSGNTIYF; DNA: TGTGCCAGCAGTGGGGGCTGGGGGGCTTCATCTGGAAACACCATATATTTT
J: TRBJ1-2; D: TRBD1; size: -; V: TRBV5-1; CDR3: CASSGRPPGTGDVYGYTF; DNA: TGCGCCAGCAGCGGGAGACCCCCAGGAACAGGGGACGTCTATGGCTACACCTTC
J: TRBJ2-1; D: TRBD2; size: once; V: TRBV5-4; CDR3: CASSFTGGDNEQFF; DNA: TGTGCCAGCAGCTTCACTGGGGGGGACAATGAGCAGTTCTTC
J: TRBJ2-1; D: -; size: -; V: TRBV7-9; CDR3: CASSSTRGTVSSYNEQFF; DNA: TGTGCCAGCAGCTCTACACGAGGGACGGTGAGCTCCTACAATGAGCAGTTCTTC
J: TRBJ2-5; D: -; size: -; V: TRBV29-1; CDR3: CSVRQGAGETQYF; DNA: TGCAGCGTAAGACAGGGAGCGGGGGAGACCCAGTACTTC
J: TRBJ2-7; D: -; size: -; V: TRBV5-1; CDR3: CASSRSDRYDGQYF; DNA: TGCGCCAGCAGTAGGTCGGACAGATACGATGGGCAGTACTTC
J: TRBJ1-5; D: -; size: -; V: TRBV30; CDR3: CAWNREGDQPQHF; DNA: TGTGCCTGGAATAGAGAGGGGGATCAGCCCCAGCATTTT
J: TRBJ2-1; D: TRBD2; size: -; V: TRBV7-9; CDR3: CASSFGLAGNRDEQFF; DNA: TGTGCCAGCAGCTTCGGACTAGCGGGAAACCGGGATGAGCAGTTCTTC
J: TRBJ1-2; D: TRBD1; size: -; V: TRBV5-1; CDR3: CASSPRTGTVTNYGYTF; DNA: TGCGCCAGCAGCCCGAGGACAGGGACCGTTACTAACTATGGCTACACCTTC
J: TRBJ2-3; D: -; size: few; V: TRBV27; CDR3: CASSLNLARTTDTQYF; DNA: TGTGCCAGCAGCCTAAACCTAGCGCGGACGACAGATACGCAGTATTTT
J: TRBJ1-3; D: -; size: few; V: TRBV6-1; CDR3: CASSDRLGNTIYF; DNA: TGTGCCAGCAGCGACAGGTTGGGAAACACCATATATTTT
J: TRBJ1-4; D: TRBD1; size: -; V: TRBV6-1; CDR3: CASSVYQDRAEKLFF; DNA: TGTGCCAGCAGTGTATATCAGGACAGGGCTGAAAAACTGTTTTTT
J: TRBJ2-7; D: TRBD2; size: once; V: TRBV4-2; CDR3: CASSQGLAERYEQYF; DNA: TGTGCCAGCAGCCAAGGACTAGCGGAGCGCTACGAGCAGTACTTC
J: TRBJ2-2; D: TRBD1; size: -; V: TRBV5-1; CDR3: CASTTGTGDTGELFF; DNA: TGCGCCAGCACGACCGGGACAGGAGACACCGGGGAGCTGTTTTTT
J: TRBJ2-1; D: -; size: few; V: TRBV11-2; CDR3: CASSPRGFRANEQFF; DNA: TGTGCCAGCAGCCCCCGTGGATTTAGGGCCAATGAGCAGTTCTTC